Described below is a single TCR beta chain sequence and its context. Its antigen remains unidentified. Per-nucleotide qualities are absent, and no much larger clonotype sits a single base away. From the germline V gene (reference sequence), CDR1 is MNHEY and CDR2 is SMNVEV. A distance of 13 bases separates the germline ends of V and J, which lose 8 bases and 7 bases respectively. The CDR3 goes from the cysteine to the phenylalanine over 12 residues. This entry keeps only the CDR3 DNA: 36 bases, framed from base 1. This record comes from a study of T cell responses to AZD1222 COVID-19 vaccine listed by TCRdb under 2021. Turning to the overall study: TCR sequencing was performed for 230 to 250 trial participants, of whom about 200 were given two doses of AZD1222 and approximately 25 were given two doses of MenACWY control vaccine. Trial participants were enrolled by age into 18-55, 56-69 and 70-plus year subgroups, with roughly 160, 29 and 62 TCR-sequenced participants respectively.

The sample's time point label, in plain terms: about 28 days (+/-7) after the second vaccine dose. AZD1222 recipients whose second dose came at about 4 weeks and those whose second dose came at about 12 weeks were combined into one group, since spike-specific TCR depth and breadth did not differ between the two schedules. Samples from vaccinated people were obtained from the UK trials COV001 and COV002, which included a single-blind randomized controlled phase 2/3 trial of AZD1222 (ChAdOx1 nCoV-19) in healthy adults. Trial participant PBMC samples were collected at day 0 and day 28 after the second dose for TCRbeta chain sequencing. The CDR3 regions of human TCRbeta chains were analyzed by immunosequencing. In the authors' own workflow: TCRs in the repertoires were matched against a reference library of SARS-CoV-2-specific TCRs that had been generated with the MIRA antigen-specificity platform. Breadth meant the fraction of unique TCRs that were SARS-CoV-2-associated, whereas depth meant the fraction of total T cells that were SARS-CoV-2-associated. Using the MIRA data, each spike-specific TCR was mapped to the spike region that the TCR reacts to and placed in a CD4 or CD8 class. Log10-transformed breadth and depth values were compared by one-way ANOVA with Sidak's multiple comparisons tests. The immuneACCESS repertoire file appears here via TCRdb, limited to in-frame rearrangements. These files lack a portion of the clones; in checked studies, under half of the deficit traces to unresolved V genes, and the cause of the others is not known. That table gives V, J and clone size, and the DNA gave D and trimming. The sample records 84,000 or so clones, over 75% of which are singletons. The ten top clones hold more than 2.5% of the sample.

Study-wide findings and limitations: A significant rise in spike-specific TCR breadth and depth was observed after two AZD1222 doses relative to day 0 and relative to MenACWY recipients. In the small 56-69-year group, the increase in depth fell short of significance, most likely because of low power. Participants were mostly white British and included more females than males, and it was suggested by the authors that clonal diversity may have been underestimated. Reportedly, almost half of the unique spike-specific TCRs recognized epitopes lying outside the regions that are mutated in the B.1.351 and B.1.1.7 variants. Conclusions about previously exposed vaccinees were limited because only a handful of AZD1222 recipients were SARS-CoV-2 seropositive at baseline. Because no day 14 peak-response samples were available, repertoires were characterized only after the peak T cell response. CD4 TCRs associated with the vaccine covered the entire spike protein, and the dominant responses were in regions 160-218 and 743-854.

The sequence links TRBV27 to TRBJ2-3; the D gene remains uncertain. The sequencing used peripheral blood, collected 28 days after the second AZD1222 dose. The clonotype comes from an adult who received the AZD1222 COVID-19 vaccine. At the DNA level, the sequence is TGTGCCAGCGGCTTATCCGGGCATACGCAGTATTTT. Translated, this gives CASGLSGHTQYF.